These 24 T cell receptor beta chains share one sample of origin, sequenced in a study of T cells in lung cancer brain metastases. TCRdb's table, derived via immunoSEQ multiplex PCR, lists solely in-frame clones and lacks some. The sample records some 3,000 clones, roughly 88% being singletons. Sequenced material: tumor tissue from the primary lung tumor. The receptor source for this set is a woman aged 50 to 60 with non-small cell lung cancer.

A note on this clone: Other nucleotide sequences in the sample specify the same CDR3. The V call is TRBV5-1, the J call TRBJ1-1, with D tentatively TRBD1 (5 bases). The V end lost 0 bases, the J end lost 2 bases, and 11 bases lay between the germline ends. Germline values: CDR1 SGHRS, CDR2 YFSETQ. This CDR3 comprises 15 residues. CDR3: CASSLEGRVNTEAFF. CDR3 DNA: TGCGCCAGCAGCTTGGAGGGCAGGGTCAACACTGAAGCTTTCTTT. Using reference TRBV5-1 and TRBJ1-1 for the parts outside the CDR3, the full variable domain is KAGVTQTPRYLIKTRGQQVTLSCSPISGHRSVSWYQQTPGQGLQFLFEYFSETQRNKGNFPGRFSGRQFSNSRSEMNVSTLELGDSALYLCASSLEGRVNTEAFFGQGTRLTVV.

V is TRBV10-3 and J is TRBJ1-1, with D perhaps matching TRBD1 (6 bases). Germline CDR1 ENHRY, CDR2 SYGVKD. Trimming removed 3 bases at V and 8 bases at J, with 16 bases between. CDR3 length: 14 amino acids. The CDR3 reads CAISEITGRGEAFF. CDR3 DNA: TGTGCCATCAGTGAAATTACAGGGCGTGGGGAAGCTTTCTTT.

The rearrangement uses TRBV4-3 and TRBJ2-7; the D call may be TRBD1 or TRBD2 (5 bases each). Germline assignment: CDR1 LGHNA and CDR2 YSLEER. Between the trimmed V and J ends, which lost 0 bases and 2 bases, there was a span of 17 bases. The CDR3 has 17 amino acids. The CDR3 reads CASSQEPAGTRAYEQYF. CDR3 coding DNA: TGCGCCAGCAGCCAAGAACCGGCCGGGACCCGGGCCTACGAGCAGTACTTC.

The chain couples TRBV6-1 to TRBJ2-5; D remains unclear. Germline CDR1 and CDR2: MNHNS and SASEGT. V shed 3 bases and J shed 5 bases, with 16 bases lying between them. This CDR3 comprises 15 residues. Here the CDR3 DNA reads TGTGCCAGCAGTGAGGGCTTCGGCAGGTCGGAGACCCAGTACTTC. This translates into CASSEGFGRSETQYF.

The V call is TRBV29-1, the J call TRBJ1-1; no clear D. The V gene lost 7 bases and the J gene lost 3 bases, with 9 bases spanning the gap. The CDR3 consists of 11 residues. Germline-derived CDR1 and CDR2 are SQVTM and ANQGSEA. CDR3 sequence: CSARMDTEAFF. CDR3 DNA: TGCAGCGCCCGAATGGACACTGAAGCTTTCTTT.

The genes are TRBV5-6 and TRBJ1-3, with 7 bases fitting TRBD1. Germline loops: CDR1 SGHDT, CDR2 YYEEEE. The CDR3 length is 17 residues. Trimming took 4 bases from V and 8 from J; bases not matched to a gene: 18. CDR3 protein: CASSTFRTGSFEDTIYF. The CDR3 DNA reads TGTGCCAGCAGCACCTTTAGGACAGGTTCTTTTGAGGACACCATATATTTT.

The V gene is TRBV14, the J gene TRBJ2-7; TRBD1 or TRBD2 may be the D gene (5 bases each). The ends were cut back, 1 base at V and 4 bases at J, with 11 bases in the middle. The germline CDR1 and CDR2 sequences are SGHDN and FVKESK. The CDR3 loop spans 14 amino acids. Here the CDR3 reads CASSQGGSPYEQYF. CDR3 DNA sequence: TGTGCCAGCAGCCAAGGGGGGTCCCCGTACGAGCAGTACTTC.

The V gene is TRBV29-1, the J gene TRBJ2-1, with D possibly being TRBD1 or TRBD2 (5 bases each). Germline CDR1 reads SQVTM; CDR2 reads ANQGSEA. CDR3 size: 13 residues. V dropped 3 bases and J dropped 3 bases, with 9 bases sitting between them. For the CDR3, the DNA is TGCAGCGTTGATTTGAGGGGCTACAATGAGCAGTTCTTC. It yields the protein CSVDLRGYNEQFF.

The J gene is TRBJ2-7, the V gene TRBV18; D uncertain. The CDR3 spans 13 residues. Germline assignment: CDR1 KGHSH and CDR2 LQKENI. Trimming removed 3 bases from V and 1 base from J, with 7 bases in between. CDR3 loop: CASSPRESYEQYF. Here the CDR3 DNA reads TGTGCCAGCTCACCGCGAGAATCCTACGAGCAGTACTTC.

About this clone itself: Sequence at one end of the junction differs from germline and may be a read error. The rearrangement joins TRBV4-3 to TRBJ2-3, with D maybe TRBD1 (6 bases). CDR3 length: 17 residues. Germline CDR1 and CDR2: LGHNA and YSLEER. CDR3 bases: TGCGCTAGCAACCAAGATGGGGACACCTCTAGCACAGATACGCAGTATTTT. It is translated as CASNQDGDTSSTDTQYF.

Note on this clone: Germline is not matched at one junction end, which may reflect a read error. This chain links TRBV30 with TRBJ1-1; D might be TRBD1 (6 bases). This CDR3 is 11 amino acids long. Germline lookup yields CDR1 GTSNPN and CDR2 SVGIG (reference sequence). CDR3 DNA: TGTGCCTGGAGTAGCCCAGGGGCAGCTTTTTTT. Translation: CAWSSPGAAFF.

This chain joins TRBV7-8 and TRBJ1-3, with D maybe TRBD1 (6 bases). The germline V and J ends were trimmed by 5 bases and 4 bases, with 18 bases remaining between them. The CDR3 totals 16 residues. Germline V gene data show CDR1 as SGHVS and CDR2 as FQNEAQ. The chain's CDR3 is CASSTWDMWSGNTIYF. The CDR3 DNA reads TGTGCCAGCAGCACATGGGACATGTGGTCGGGAAACACCATATATTTT.

J is TRBJ2-1 and V is TRBV6-4; D is possibly TRBD1 (6 bases). Trimming removed 3 bases from V and 4 bases from J, with 13 bases in between. Germline V gene sequence: CDR1 MRHNA, CDR2 SNTAGT. CDR3 length equals 15 residues. The CDR3 coding sequence is TGTGCCAGCAGTGAAGGGGGAGAGGGGTACAATGAGCAGTTCTTC. This translates into CASSEGGEGYNEQFF.

This clone counts as hyperexpanded. The chain is built from TRBV4-3 and TRBJ2-3; tentative D call: TRBD1 (6 bases). There are 17 residues in the CDR3. The V end lost 0 bases, the J end lost 0 bases, and 13 bases lay between the germline ends. CDR1 and CDR2 from the germline V gene are LGHNA and YSLEER. CDR3 bases: TGCGCCAGCAGCCAAGATGGGGACACCTCTAGCACAGATACGCAGTATTTT. It codes for CASSQDGDTSSTDTQYF.

The chain uses TRBV19 and TRBJ1-5, with D uncertain. Trimming left V 3 bases short and J 2 bases short, with 11 bases between. CDR1 is LNHDA, CDR2 SQIVND, per germline (reference sequence). The CDR3 is made up of 15 amino acids. CDR3 region: CASSMSWNGNQPQHF. In DNA, the CDR3 is TGTGCCAGTAGTATGAGCTGGAACGGCAATCAGCCCCAGCATTTT.

J is TRBJ1-1 and V is TRBV7-8; 9 bases line up with TRBD1. V lost 3 bases and J lost 4; bases outside the gene matches: 6. This CDR3 comprises 15 residues. Germline assignment: CDR1 SGHVS and CDR2 FQNEAQ. Here the CDR3 reads CASSLGTGLATEAFF. The CDR3 DNA sequence: TGTGCCAGCAGCTTGGGGACAGGGTTGGCCACTGAAGCTTTCTTT.

This clone was recorded a few times. This sequence joins TRBV4-1 and TRBJ2-7; D is unresolved. From germline, CDR1 is MGHRA and CDR2 YSYEKL. The V gene lost 4 bases and the J gene lost 7 bases, with 14 bases spanning the gap. This CDR3 is built from 13 residues. The CDR3 here is CASSPPGHEEQYF. CDR3 nucleotide sequence: TGCGCCAGCAGCCCCCCCGGGCATGAGGAGCAGTACTTC.

The chain recombines TRBV27 with TRBJ1-2, with D unresolved. Trimming removed 2 bases at V and 4 bases at J, with 8 bases between. The CDR3 sequence is 13 residues long. Germline assignment: CDR1 MNHEY and CDR2 SMNVEV (reference sequence). The CDR3 sequence is CASSLSTGYGYTF. The CDR3 nucleotides are TGTGCCAGCAGTTTAAGTACGGGCTATGGCTACACCTTC.

This sequence joins TRBV29-1 and TRBJ1-1, with D perhaps TRBD1 (5 bases). Germline CDR1 and CDR2: SQVTM and ANQGSEA. This CDR3 is built from 10 residues. Trimming removed 6 bases at V and 9 bases at J, with 11 bases between. CDR3 sequence: CSVQASKAFF. In DNA form, the CDR3 reads TGCAGCGTACAGGCTTCTAAAGCTTTCTTT.

The chain employs TRBV5-4 and TRBJ2-1; no firm D call. Trimming took 2 bases from V and 3 from J, leaving 9 bases between them. Germline-derived CDR1 and CDR2 are SGHNT and YYREEE (reference sequence). The CDR3 totals 14 residues. The CDR3 sequence: CASSLSRNYNEQFF. The CDR3 region has the DNA TGTGCCAGCAGCTTATCTAGGAACTACAATGAGCAGTTCTTC.

The chain joins TRBV4-1 to TRBJ2-2, with unresolved D. There are 12 residues in the CDR3. CDR1 is MGHRA and CDR2 is YSYEKL in the germline V gene. Trimming removed 1 base from V and 7 bases from J, with 4 bases in between. CDR3 sequence reads: CASSQAVGELFF. In DNA, the CDR3 is TGCGCCAGCAGCCAAGCGGTCGGGGAGCTGTTTTTT.

V and J are TRBV12-5 and TRBJ1-1; TRBD1 aligns across 8 bases. This CDR3 comprises 16 residues. The junction had 10 bases not matched to a gene; V was cut back by 4 bases and J by 3 bases. Germline V gene data show CDR1 as LGHNT and CDR2 as FRNRAP. The CDR3 DNA sequence: TGTGCTAGTGGTTCGCCGCAGGGGGCTGTGGACACTGAAGCTTTCTTT. Translating gives CASGSPQGAVDTEAFF.

This chain links TRBV11-2 with TRBJ2-2; the D gene could be TRBD1 or TRBD2 (5 bases each). Germline-derived CDR1 and CDR2 are SGHAT and FQNNGV. The V gene lost 9 bases and the J gene lost 8 bases, with 13 bases spanning the gap. This CDR3 region has 12 residues. The CDR3 bases are TGTGCCAGTGGGGACCGACAAGGGGAGCTGTTTTTT. Translated: CASGDRQGELFF.

This clone came up once. V and J are TRBV4-3 and TRBJ2-7; 8 nucleotides agree with TRBD2. The CDR3 runs 15 residues. The V gene's germline CDR1 is LGHNA and CDR2 YSLEER. The J segment lost 1 base and the V segment lost 0 bases, leaving 2 bases of the junction unmatched. The CDR3 nucleotides read TGCGCCAGCAGCCAAGAACTAGCGGAGTCCTACGAGCAGTACTTC. Translated: CASSQELAESYEQYF.